These 11 T cell receptor beta chains originate from one sample sequenced in a study of T cells in Graves' hyperthyroidism and ophthalmopathy. The TCR beta CDR3 regions underwent amplification using RNA transcripts as the source. Researchers ran a first-round RT-PCR on the TCR CDR3 using the HTBI primer set. TCRdb analysed the multiplex PCR reads with MiXCR anew, one entry per CDR3 protein. The data contain fewer than 750,000 distinct CDR3 sequences, around 42% of them singletons. Sequenced sample: peripheral blood or thyroid tissue (not recorded which). These receptors originate from a woman younger than 35 with Graves' hyperthyroidism.

This clonotype has just one count. The genes are TRBV2 and TRBJ2-7; perhaps TRBD1 as D (5 bases). Trimming removed 8 bases from V and 5 bases from J, with 10 bases in between. The germline V gene encodes CDR1 SNHLY and CDR2 FYNNEI. This CDR3 comprises 11 residues. In DNA form, the CDR3 reads TGTGCCAGCTTCAGGGAAAACGAGCAGTACTTC. This translates into CASFRENEQYF.

This clonotype has only a few counts. This rearrangement joins TRBV7-9 to TRBJ2-1; D is unresolved. The germline V gene encodes CDR1 SEHNR and CDR2 FQNEAQ (reference sequence). The CDR3 runs to 16 residues. Trimming stripped 1 base from V and 4 bases from J, with 14 bases between. The CDR3 here is CASSLVGFGLYNEQFF. CDR3 bases: TGTGCCAGCAGCTTAGTTGGTTTTGGGTTATACAATGAGCAGTTCTTC. The full variable domain, completed using reference TRBV7-9 and TRBJ2-1, is DTGVSQNPRHKITKRGQNVTFRCDPISEHNRLYWYRQTLGQGPEFLTYFQNEAQLEKSRLLSDRFSAERPKGSFSTLEIQRTEQGDSAMYLCASSLVGFGLYNEQFFGPGTRLTVL.

The chain has TRBV11-1 and TRBJ2-3; perhaps D is TRBD1 or TRBD2 (5 bases each). Germline-derived CDR1 and CDR2 are SGHAT and FQDESV (reference sequence). The CDR3 is 14 residues long. V was cut by 4 bases and J by 2 bases, with 10 bases left in between. For the CDR3, the DNA is TGTGCCAGCAGCTCCCTAGGGACCACAGATACGCAGTATTTT. It codes for CASSSLGTTDTQYF.

This clonotype was detected a few times. This chain uses TRBV7-2 with TRBJ2-2, with 10 bases aligning to TRBD1. This CDR3 comprises 13 residues. After removal of 0 bases from V and 14 bases from J, the junction contained 3 bases not matched to a gene. Germline loops: CDR1 SGHTA, CDR2 FQGNSA. This CDR3 is CASSLAGQGRLFF. DNA for the CDR3: TGTGCCAGCAGCTTAGCGGGACAGGGGCGACTGTTTTTT. The full variable domain, in which reference TRBV7-2 and TRBJ2-2 provide the parts outside the CDR3, is GAGVSQSPSNKVTEKGKDVELRCDPISGHTALYWYRQSLGQGLEFLIYFQGNSAPDKSGLPSDRFSAERTGGSVSTLTIQRTQQEDSAVYLCASSLAGQGRLFFGEGSRLTVL.

This clonotype turned up a few times. The chain employs TRBV12-3 or TRBV12-4 and TRBJ2-7, with 10 nucleotides matching TRBD2. The CDR3 length is 16 residues. The junction had 7 bases not matched to a gene; V was cut back by 4 bases and J by 1 base. The CDR3 DNA sequence: TGTGCCAGCAGTTACTCGATACTAGCGGGATCCTACGAGCAGTACTTC. It is translated as CASSYSILAGSYEQYF.

The CDR3 DNA reads as TGTGCCATCACAGCGGGACAGGCCGTCAACACTGAAGCTTTCTTT. Translated: CAITAGQAVNTEAFF. The gene calls are TRBV10-3 and TRBJ1-1, with 8 bases lining up with TRBD1. CDR3 length equals 15 residues. Germline values: CDR1 ENHRY, CDR2 SYGVKD. V was pared by 7 bases and J by 2 bases, with 9 bases of the junction left unmatched.

This clonotype was detected ten times or more. The genes are TRBV6-2 or TRBV6-3 and TRBJ1-5, with 10 bases identical to TRBD1. After removal of 7 bases from V and 1 base from J, the junction contained 1 base not matched to a gene. CDR1 and CDR2 (germline): MNHEY, SVGEGT. The CDR3 length is 14 residues. CDR3 nucleotides: TGTGCCAGCACGGGACAGGGGAGCAATCAGCCCCAGCATTTT. Translating it yields CASTGQGSNQPQHF.

This clonotype was recorded at least ten times. CDR3 coding DNA: TGTGCCAGCAGTTCATACAGGGAAGGCGGCTACACCTTC. Protein product: CASSSYREGGYTF. The chain joins TRBV6-6 to TRBJ1-2; weak D call: TRBD1 (6 bases). Trimming cost V 4 bases and J 8 bases, with 14 bases left between them. The CDR3 is 13 residues long. Germline-derived CDR1 and CDR2 are MNHNY and SVGAGI (reference sequence).

V is TRBV24-1 and J is TRBJ1-4; D not resolved. CDR1 and CDR2 from the germline V gene are KGHDR and SFDVKD. Trimming shortened V by 5 bases and J by 6 bases, and 9 bases separated the two germline ends. CDR3 length: 13 amino acids. The CDR3 DNA reads TGTGCCACCAGTGGGGGAGATGATGAAAAACTGTTTTTT. Its protein is CATSGGDDEKLFF.

This clonotype was observed a few times. The chain combines TRBV19 with TRBJ2-7; TRBD1 matches at 8 bases. The V gene's germline CDR1 is LNHDA and CDR2 SQIVND (reference sequence). The CDR3 is made up of 14 amino acids. V was clipped by 8 bases and J by 2 bases; unmatched bases: 8. The CDR3 DNA is TGTGCCAGTCGACAGGGGACGAAGACCTACGAGCAGTACTTC. This translates into CASRQGTKTYEQYF.

This clonotype was counted at least ten times. This chain joins TRBV5-5 and TRBJ1-1, with D perhaps matching TRBD1 (5 bases). The V end lost 5 bases, the J end lost 4 bases, and 24 bases lay between the germline ends. Per germline, CDR1 SGHKS and CDR2 YYEKEE (reference sequence). The CDR3 is 17 residues long. CDR3 in DNA: TGTGCCAGCAGATTGAGGGGCTGGCAGAGCCTGAGCACTGAAGCTTTCTTT. This sequence encodes CASRLRGWQSLSTEAFF.